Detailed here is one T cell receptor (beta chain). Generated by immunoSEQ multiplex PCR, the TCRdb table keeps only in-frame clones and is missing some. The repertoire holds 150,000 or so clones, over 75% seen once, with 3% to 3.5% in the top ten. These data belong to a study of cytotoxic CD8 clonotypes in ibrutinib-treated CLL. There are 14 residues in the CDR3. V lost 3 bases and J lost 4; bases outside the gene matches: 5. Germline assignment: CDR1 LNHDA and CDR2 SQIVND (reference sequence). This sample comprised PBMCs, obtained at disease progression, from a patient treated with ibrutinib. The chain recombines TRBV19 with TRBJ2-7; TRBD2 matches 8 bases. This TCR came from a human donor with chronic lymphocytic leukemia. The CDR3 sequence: CASSISSGTYEQYF. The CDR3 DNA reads TGTGCCAGTAGTATCAGTAGCGGGACATACGAGCAGTACTTC.